The rows below give T cell receptor beta chains drawn from one sample of a study of cytomegalovirus exposure and HLA in healthy donors. The table came from immunoSEQ multiplex PCR; TCRdb's copy has only in-frame clones and leaves some out. The table includes about 59,000 clones, 65% to 75% detected once. Input material: PBMCs. These receptors were obtained from a man aged 25 to 40 in good health and CMV-seropositive. Both conserved end residues are part of each CDR3. Each record gives: clone size, D gene, V gene, J gene, CDR3 protein, CDR3 DNA. A D gene is named only where the DNA matches it firmly. Clone size is stated in some rows and not others, as once, few, many or a class when expanded.

>-|TRBD2|TRBV6-4|TRBJ2-3
CASSVAGGPDTQYF
TGTGCCAGCAGTGTAGCGGGGGGGCCAGATACGCAGTATTTT
>-|-|TRBV10-2|TRBJ1-1
CASNGITGNTEAFF
TGCGCCAGCAACGGAATCACAGGGAACACTGAAGCTTTCTTT
>-|-|TRBV4-1|TRBJ2-7
CAAGVPGGYEQYF
TGCGCCGCAGGGGTACCAGGCGGTTACGAGCAGTACTTC
>few|-|TRBV29-1|TRBJ1-1
CSVETGSRVAFF
TGCAGCGTTGAGACAGGTTCGAGGGTAGCTTTCTTT
>-|-|TRBV5-4|TRBJ2-2
CASSLGTVPNTGELFF
TGTGCCAGCAGCTTGGGAACAGTACCGAACACCGGGGAGCTGTTTTTT
>-|-|TRBV6-6|TRBJ1-1
CASSYTGRVNTEAFF
TGTGCCAGCAGTTACACCGGGAGGGTGAACACTGAAGCTTTCTTT
>-|TRBD1|TRBV6-1|TRBJ1-1
CASSAISGGETEAFF
TGTGCCAGCAGTGCTATCTCAGGGGGTGAGACTGAAGCTTTCTTT
>-|TRBD1|TRBV5-1|TRBJ1-1
CASSSEQGGTEAFF
TGCGCCAGCAGCTCAGAACAGGGGGGCACTGAAGCTTTCTTT
>few|-|TRBV11-3|TRBJ1-1
CASSLGRANTEAFF
TGTGCCAGCAGCTTAGGCAGGGCGAACACTGAAGCTTTCTTT
>-|-|TRBV7-2|TRBJ2-5
CASSSATVPRETQYF
TGTGCCAGCAGCTCGGCCACGGTCCCGAGGGAGACCCAGTACTTC
>-|TRBD1|TRBV14|TRBJ2-3
CASSRTGEGDTQYF
TGTGCCAGCAGCCGGACAGGGGAAGGAGATACGCAGTATTTT
>-|-|TRBV2|TRBJ2-4
CASRAENIQYF
TGTGCCAGCAGGGCGGAAAACATTCAGTACTTC
>few|TRBD1|TRBV27|TRBJ2-2
CASSSRGQQNTGELFF
TGTGCCAGCAGTTCTCGGGGACAGCAGAACACCGGGGAGCTGTTTTTT
>-|TRBD1|TRBV18|TRBJ2-1
CASSLGQVEYNEQFF
TGTGCCAGCTCATTAGGACAGGTGGAGTACAATGAGCAGTTCTTC
>medium-sized|TRBD1|TRBV27|TRBJ1-6
CASSNRDRGPPLHF
TGTGCCAGCAGTAACCGGGACAGGGGTCCACCCCTCCACTTT
>-|TRBD2|TRBV7-2|TRBJ2-5
CASSLSGGAGETQYF
TGTGCCAGCAGCTTGAGCGGGGGGGCGGGAGAGACCCAGTACTTC
>-|TRBD1|TRBV15|TRBJ2-7
CATSRGGTGRDEQYF
TGTGCCACCAGCAGAGGGGGGACAGGGAGGGACGAGCAGTACTTC
>-|-|TRBV7-2|TRBJ1-1
CASSLRIGMNTEAFF
TGTGCCAGCAGCTTAAGGATCGGGATGAACACTGAAGCTTTCTTT
>-|TRBD2|TRBV27|TRBJ2-1
CASSRGTSGGPLYNEQFF
TGTGCCAGCAGCAGAGGGACTAGCGGGGGGCCCCTGTACAATGAGCAGTTCTTC
>-|TRBD1|TRBV19|TRBJ2-7
CASSPTGNEQYF
TGTGCCAGTAGCCCGACAGGGAACGAGCAGTACTTC
>-|-|TRBV28|TRBJ2-1
CASTLARLHYNEQFF
TGTGCCAGCACCCTTGCCCGACTGCACTACAATGAGCAGTTCTTC
>-|TRBD1|TRBV27|TRBJ1-5
CASTPTGTGGSFNQPQHF
TGTGCCAGCACCCCTACCGGGACAGGGGGCTCGTTCAATCAGCCCCAGCATTTT
>-|-|TRBV14|TRBJ2-7
CASSLAGSLEQYF
TGTGCCAGCAGCCTCGCAGGGTCCCTCGAGCAGTACTTC
>-|-|TRBV29-1|TRBJ1-5
CSVGREMGQPQHF
TGCAGCGTTGGTAGGGAGATGGGGCAGCCCCAGCATTTT
>once|-|TRBV29-1|TRBJ1-2
CSAYGYTF
TGCAGCGCTTATGGCTACACCTTC
>-|TRBD2|TRBV4-2|TRBJ2-1
CASSQEPSGEVEQFF
TGTGCCAGCAGCCAAGAGCCTAGCGGGGAGGTTGAGCAGTTCTTC
>-|-|TRBV5-1|TRBJ2-1
CASSFGGEAYNEQFF
TGCGCCAGCAGCTTTGGCGGGGAGGCCTACAATGAGCAGTTCTTC
>few|TRBD1|TRBV5-4|TRBJ1-1
CASSIPGQGNTEAFF
TGTGCCAGCAGCATCCCGGGACAGGGGAACACTGAAGCTTTCTTT
>-|-|TRBV2|TRBJ1-2
CASSAEVIYGYTF
TGTGCCAGCAGTGCAGAGGTTATCTATGGCTACACCTTC
>-|TRBD1|TRBV2|TRBJ1-1
CASSWDRTNTEAFF
TGTGCCAGCAGTTGGGACAGGACTAACACTGAAGCTTTCTTT
>-|-|TRBV2|TRBJ2-2
CASIPQPGQSTTGELFF
TGTGCCAGCATCCCCCAACCGGGACAATCTACCACCGGGGAGCTGTTTTTT
>-|-|TRBV5-1|TRBJ2-5
CASSRQNTGWIQETQYF
TGCGCCAGCAGCAGACAAAATACAGGGTGGATCCAAGAGACCCAGTACTTC
>-|-|TRBV19|TRBJ1-3
CASTHRGDTIYF
TGTGCCAGTACCCACCGGGGGGACACCATATATTTT
>-|-|TRBV6-5|TRBJ1-6
CASSYGAAYNSPLHF
TGTGCCAGCAGTTACGGAGCAGCCTATAATTCACCCCTCCACTTT
>-|-|TRBV5-4|TRBJ1-6
CASSLASGDTPLHF
TGTGCCAGCAGCTTGGCTAGCGGGGATACACCCCTCCACTTT
>-|TRBD1|TRBV5-4|TRBJ1-1
CASSLGGTGGTEAFF
TGTGCCAGCAGCTTGGGAGGGACAGGGGGCACTGAAGCTTTCTTT
>few|-|TRBV4-2|TRBJ1-4
CASSLTRDSNEKLFF
TGTGCCAGCAGCCTAACCCGGGACTCTAATGAAAAACTGTTTTTT
>-|-|TRBV5-4|TRBJ1-6
CASSPPGGSNSPLHF
TGTGCCAGCAGCCCCCCAGGAGGGAGTAATTCACCCCTCCACTTT
>-|-|TRBV10-3|TRBJ1-1
CAISEWGGNMNTEAFF
TGTGCCATCAGTGAGTGGGGCGGGAACATGAACACTGAAGCTTTCTTT
>few|TRBD1|TRBV9|TRBJ2-7
CASSAGTGGGMTPWTQYF
TGTGCCAGCAGTGCCGGGACAGGGGGCGGCATGACTCCGTGGACGCAGTACTTC
>-|TRBD1|TRBV5-5|TRBJ1-5
CASSKDRGNNQPQHF
TGTGCCAGCAGTAAGGACAGGGGGAACAATCAGCCCCAGCATTTT